A selection of T cell receptor beta chains follows, all from one sample in a study of T cells in Graves' hyperthyroidism and ophthalmopathy. MiXCR, applied by TCRdb to the multiplex PCR reads, yields one record per CDR3 protein. The sample contains some 700,000 distinct CDR3 sequences, 15% to 20% of which appear only once. The sample taken for sequencing was blood. The origin of the receptors is a man aged 45 to 65 with Graves' hyperthyroidism. CDR3s include the opening cysteine and the closing phenylalanine or tryptophan. The D gene is left open where the match is weak. Some rows have no size entry. The others give once, few or many, or a class for an expanded clone.

d_call: .
clone_size: many
v_call: TRBV10-3
j_call: TRBJ2-7
cdr3_nt: TGTGCCATGCGGGACAGCGTGACCTACGAGCAGTACTTC
cdr3_aa: CAMRDSVTYEQYF

d_call: .
clone_size: many
v_call: TRBV24-1
j_call: TRBJ1-3
cdr3_nt: TGTGCCACCAGTGCGGCAGGGACGTCTGGAAACACCATATATTTT
cdr3_aa: CATSAAGTSGNTIYF

d_call: TRBD1
clone_size: many
v_call: TRBV6-1
j_call: TRBJ1-1
cdr3_nt: TGTGCCAGCACCTCGGGACAGGGAGGTACTGAAGCTTTCTTT
cdr3_aa: CASTSGQGGTEAFF

d_call: .
clone_size: many
v_call: TRBV30
j_call: TRBJ1-2
cdr3_nt: TGTGCCTGGAGGGCAGATTTCTATGGCTACACCTTC
cdr3_aa: CAWRADFYGYTF

d_call: TRBD1
clone_size: few
v_call: TRBV6-2/TRBV6-3
j_call: TRBJ2-3
cdr3_nt: TGTGCCACTGACAGGGGCCCTAGTGGTGGTACGCAGTATTTT
cdr3_aa: CATDRGPSGGTQYF

d_call: .
clone_size: .
v_call: TRBV6-2/TRBV6-3
j_call: TRBJ1-5
cdr3_nt: TGTGCCAGCGGTACAGCTAGCAATCAGCCCCAGCATTTT
cdr3_aa: CASGTASNQPQHF

d_call: TRBD2
clone_size: .
v_call: TRBV5-1
j_call: TRBJ2-7
cdr3_nt: TGCGCCAGCACCGACCCAAGCGGGAGAATAAGCGAGCAGTACTTC
cdr3_aa: CASTDPSGRISEQYF

d_call: TRBD2
clone_size: many
v_call: TRBV10-3
j_call: TRBJ2-1
cdr3_nt: TGTGCCACCGAGACTAGCGGTTCCTACAATGAGCAGTTCTTC
cdr3_aa: CATETSGSYNEQFF

d_call: .
clone_size: few
v_call: TRBV6-2/TRBV6-3
j_call: TRBJ1-1
cdr3_nt: TGTGCCAGCAGTTACAGGGGCATCCCTGAAGCTTTCTTT
cdr3_aa: CASSYRGIPEAFF

d_call: .
clone_size: many
v_call: TRBV11-2
j_call: TRBJ2-3
cdr3_nt: TGTGCCAGCAGCCCCTCCCGGGACGTAGGCACAGATACGCAGTATTTT
cdr3_aa: CASSPSRDVGTDTQYF

d_call: .
clone_size: many
v_call: TRBV28
j_call: TRBJ1-1
cdr3_nt: TGTGCCAGCAGTTTATCTACTGCCTCGAAAATCGCTGAAGCTTTCTTT
cdr3_aa: CASSLSTASKIAEAFF

d_call: TRBD2
clone_size: .
v_call: TRBV14
j_call: TRBJ2-1
cdr3_nt: TGTGCCAGCAGCCAAGTTGTACTAGCGGGAGGCCGAAACAATGAGCAGTTCTTC
cdr3_aa: CASSQVVLAGGRNNEQFF

d_call: .
clone_size: many
v_call: TRBV11-2
j_call: TRBJ2-7
cdr3_nt: TGTGCCAGCAGCTTAGCGTCCAATACCTTCTACGAGCAGTACTTC
cdr3_aa: CASSLASNTFYEQYF

d_call: TRBD1
clone_size: many
v_call: TRBV28
j_call: TRBJ1-5
cdr3_nt: TGTGCCAGCAGCCGGGACAGGGGTAGACAGCCCCAGCATTTT
cdr3_aa: CASSRDRGRQPQHF

d_call: TRBD1
clone_size: .
v_call: TRBV5-4
j_call: TRBJ1-6
cdr3_nt: TGTGCCAGCAGCTTGGACAGGGGGCTTTCACCCCTCCACTTT
cdr3_aa: CASSLDRGLSPLHF

d_call: TRBD2
clone_size: many
v_call: TRBV6-2/TRBV6-3
j_call: TRBJ2-1
cdr3_nt: TGTGCCAGCAGTTACCTTAGCGGGATTGGGTACAATGAGCAGTTCTTC
cdr3_aa: CASSYLSGIGYNEQFF

d_call: .
clone_size: few
v_call: TRBV9
j_call: TRBJ2-5
cdr3_nt: TGTGCCAGCAGCGCAGTTGGTGGGGAGACCCAGTACTTC
cdr3_aa: CASSAVGGETQYF

d_call: TRBD2
clone_size: .
v_call: TRBV3-1
j_call: TRBJ2-3
cdr3_nt: TGTGCCAGCAGCTTGACTAGCGGAGCAGATACGGAGTATTTT
cdr3_aa: CASSLTSGADTEYF

d_call: TRBD1
clone_size: few
v_call: TRBV6-5
j_call: TRBJ1-1
cdr3_nt: TGTGCCAGCAGTTACTCAGTACAGGGGAAAGGTTCTTTCTTT
cdr3_aa: CASSYSVQGKGSFF

d_call: .
clone_size: few
v_call: TRBV27
j_call: TRBJ2-1
cdr3_nt: TGTGCCAGCAGTTTCCCCCCAGCTGTTAGTTCCTACAATGAGCAGTTCTTC
cdr3_aa: CASSFPPAVSSYNEQFF

d_call: TRBD2
clone_size: many
v_call: TRBV28
j_call: TRBJ2-7
cdr3_nt: TGTGCCAGCACTGGCGGGACTACCTACGAGCAGTACTTC
cdr3_aa: CASTGGTTYEQYF

d_call: .
clone_size: .
v_call: TRBV28
j_call: TRBJ2-1
cdr3_nt: TGTGCCAGCCAACCGGGCTACAATGAGCAGTTCTTC
cdr3_aa: CASQPGYNEQFF

d_call: .
clone_size: .
v_call: TRBV10-1
j_call: TRBJ2-7
cdr3_nt: TGCGCCAGCAGTGAGTCGCCTAGCCGAATCTACGAGCAGTACTTC
cdr3_aa: CASSESPSRIYEQYF

d_call: TRBD1
clone_size: many
v_call: TRBV28
j_call: TRBJ1-1
cdr3_nt: TGTGCCAGCAGTTTAGGGACAGGGATTGAAGCTTTCTTT
cdr3_aa: CASSLGTGIEAFF

d_call: TRBD2
clone_size: many
v_call: TRBV5-5
j_call: TRBJ2-5
cdr3_nt: TGTGCCAGCAGGTCTCCTTCTAGCGGGAGGGAAGTGCAAGAGACCCAGTACTTC
cdr3_aa: CASRSPSSGREVQETQYF

d_call: TRBD1
clone_size: many
v_call: TRBV29-1
j_call: TRBJ2-5
cdr3_nt: TGCAGCGTCCAGGGGGTCAACATTAAAGAGACCCAGTACTTC
cdr3_aa: CSVQGVNIKETQYF

d_call: .
clone_size: few
v_call: TRBV4-2
j_call: TRBJ2-3
cdr3_nt: TGTGCCAGCAGCCAAGGGGGTGGGGGACGGAGGACAGATACGCAGTATTTT
cdr3_aa: CASSQGGGGRRTDTQYF

d_call: .
clone_size: many
v_call: TRBV12-3/TRBV12-4
j_call: TRBJ1-5
cdr3_nt: TGTGCCAGCTGCCGTTCAATGGGGAATCAGCCCCAGCATTTT
cdr3_aa: CASCRSMGNQPQHF

d_call: .
clone_size: .
v_call: TRBV20-1
j_call: TRBJ1-5
cdr3_nt: TGCAGTGCTAACAGGGATAGCAATCAGCCCCAGCATTTT
cdr3_aa: CSANRDSNQPQHF

d_call: TRBD1
clone_size: many
v_call: TRBV12-3/TRBV12-4
j_call: TRBJ1-5
cdr3_nt: TGTGCCAGCAGTTTATGGGACAGGGTAGTGCATCAGCCCCAGCATTTT
cdr3_aa: CASSLWDRVVHQPQHF

d_call: .
clone_size: few
v_call: TRBV28
j_call: TRBJ2-1
cdr3_nt: TGTGCCAGCAGTTTTGCCAGCGCCAGTGGGGTACATGAGCAGTTCTTC
cdr3_aa: CASSFASASGVHEQFF

d_call: TRBD2
clone_size: .
v_call: TRBV11-2
j_call: TRBJ2-7
cdr3_nt: TGTGCCAGCAGCAAACCGGGACTAGCGGGAGGGCCTCAAGGCTACGAGCAGTACTTC
cdr3_aa: CASSKPGLAGGPQGYEQYF

d_call: TRBD1
clone_size: many
v_call: TRBV11-2
j_call: TRBJ2-7
cdr3_nt: TGTGCCAGCACCCTAAGTGCGACAGGGGCGATCTACGAGCAGTACTTC
cdr3_aa: CASTLSATGAIYEQYF

d_call: TRBD2
clone_size: few
v_call: TRBV19
j_call: TRBJ2-2
cdr3_nt: TGTGCCAGTAGTTCACTAGCGGGAGGGAAAAACACCGGGGAGCTGTTTTTT
cdr3_aa: CASSSLAGGKNTGELFF

d_call: .
clone_size: many
v_call: TRBV7-6
j_call: TRBJ2-1
cdr3_nt: TGTGCCAGCAGCCTGCAAACAGGGTACAATGAGCAGTTCTTC
cdr3_aa: CASSLQTGYNEQFF

d_call: .
clone_size: few
v_call: TRBV9
j_call: TRBJ1-2
cdr3_nt: TGTGCCAGCACCGCCTTCGGGACTAGTGGCTACACCTTC
cdr3_aa: CASTAFGTSGYTF

d_call: .
clone_size: .
v_call: TRBV19
j_call: TRBJ2-3
cdr3_nt: TGTGCCAGTAGTCCCGGGCTACTGGCCGGCGGTGGCACAGATACGCAGTATTTT
cdr3_aa: CASSPGLLAGGGTDTQYF

d_call: .
clone_size: many
v_call: TRBV10-3
j_call: TRBJ1-2
cdr3_nt: TGTGCCATCAGTGAGTCGTGGGGCGCCGGCTATGGCTACACCTTC
cdr3_aa: CAISESWGAGYGYTF

d_call: TRBD1
clone_size: .
v_call: TRBV19
j_call: TRBJ2-5
cdr3_nt: TGTGCCAGTAGTTGGGACAGGGATGCAGAAGAGACCCAGTACTTC
cdr3_aa: CASSWDRDAEETQYF

d_call: TRBD1
clone_size: .
v_call: TRBV4-1
j_call: TRBJ2-7
cdr3_nt: TGCGCCAGCAGCCAAGCGGACAGGGTGGACCACGAGCAGTACTTC
cdr3_aa: CASSQADRVDHEQYF

d_call: .
clone_size: many
v_call: TRBV25-1
j_call: TRBJ1-2
cdr3_nt: TGTGCCAGCAGGGACAGCTCTAACTATGGCTACACCTTC
cdr3_aa: CASRDSSNYGYTF